The present T cell receptor beta chain was sequenced within a study of blood T cell repertoires in COVID-19. The overall study: Acute-phase and convalescent COVID-19 samples originated in the United States, Italy and Spain. Sample material is recorded as cDNA or gDNA derived from T cells, B-cell-depleted T cells, or PBMCs.

Per the study methods: The authors estimated nucleated cell counts from reference gene primer amplification. Profiled with immunoSEQ multiplex PCR; TCRdb holds only in-frame clones, not every one. V and J calls and clone size are those listed in that table; D and trimming were worked out from the DNA. There are tens of thousands of clones in the sample; about 70% occur only once, and around 59% lies in the top ten. Germline trimming cut 5 bases from V and 4 bases from J; bases unmatched to any gene: 5. The CDR3 loop spans 14 amino acids. Germline V gives CDR1 MNHEY, CDR2 SVGEGT. This clonotype originated in an elderly man with acute or convalescent COVID-19. The chain recombines TRBV6-2 or TRBV6-3 with TRBJ2-1, with 7 bases that match TRBD1. Sequenced material: peripheral blood. Here the CDR3 DNA reads TGTGCCAGCAGTCCAAGGGACAGATACAATGAGCAGTTCTTC. As protein: CASSPRDRYNEQFF.